This TCR beta chain came from a study of T cell responses to AZD1222 COVID-19 vaccine. Study observations and caveats: Distributed over spike, vaccine-associated CD4 TCRs predominated at 160-218 and 743-854. Spike-specific TCR breadth and depth rose after two AZD1222 doses. Mostly white British, mostly female donors; authors suggested clonal diversity may be underestimated.

Sequencing was performed with immunoSEQ multiplex PCR; in TCRdb, only in-frame clones are kept and a portion is missing. This table holds approximately 90,000 clones, around 91% found once. Notes on this clone: What it binds is unknown.

This CDR3 comprises 14 residues. Germline-derived CDR1 and CDR2 are ENHRY and SYGVKD. V shed 3 bases and J shed 5 bases, with 13 bases lying between them. Sample: peripheral blood, taken on day 0 of AZD1222 vaccination. This sequence was found in an adult in good health. V and J are TRBV10-3 and TRBJ1-2; D is undetermined. Here the CDR3 reads CAISDLIGGYGYTF. CDR3 bases: TGTGCCATCAGTGACTTGATTGGCGGTTATGGCTACACCTTC.